This section outlines one T cell receptor beta chain sequence together with its context. Its target is unknown. This sample is part of a study of shared clonotypes between healthy human individuals. TCRdb's table, derived via immunoSEQ multiplex PCR, lists solely in-frame clones and lacks some. This sample yields about 520,000 clones, of which roughly 80% are seen a single time; roughly 13% belongs to the top ten. Overall study results and limits: The sole specimen, blood, was sampled, and tissue repertoires likely differ.

CDR3 length: 13 residues. After removal of 7 bases from V and 2 bases from J, the junction contained 5 bases not matched to a gene. Germline V gene sequence: CDR1 SQVTM, CDR2 ANQGSEA. This receptor was taken from a woman in her thirties or forties in good health. Some clones in this sample may be carry-over from other donors' samples. The genes are TRBV29-1 and TRBJ2-4; TRBD1 agrees at 7 bases. Material for sequencing was PBMCs. CDR3 nucleotides: TGCAGCGGGGTGGACAGGACCAAAAACATTCAGTACTTC. Translating gives CSGVDRTKNIQYF.